Listed here are 27 T cell receptor beta chains from one sample, sequenced in a study of T-cell reconstitution after alpha-beta-depleted transplantation in children. TCRbeta library preparation incorporated unique molecular identifiers. MiXCR was run by TCRdb on the PCR reads, yielding one entry per CDR3 protein. Of about 500,000 distinct CDR3 sequences in the sample, about 31% were seen once. Specimen: PBMCs from the stem cell graft donor, collected from the stem cell graft. The receptor source for this set is a human donor who donated a stem cell graft to a child with aplastic anemia.

The chain joins TRBV29-1 to TRBJ1-1, with a tentative D call TRBD1 (6 bases). The germline CDR1 and CDR2 sequences are SQVTM and ANQGSEA. CDR3 length: 18 residues. V lost 1 base and J 7 bases, leaving 28 bases between the germline ends. The CDR3 sequence: CSVEVRGGGGGRTSEAFF. The CDR3 nucleotides are TGCAGCGTTGAAGTTAGGGGCGGCGGGGGCGGGCGAACAAGTGAAGCTTTCTTT.

The genes are TRBV27 and TRBJ1-5; D is perhaps TRBD1 (5 bases). The CDR3 extends over 16 amino acids. Germline CDR1 and CDR2: MNHEY and SMNVEV (reference sequence). Trimming pared 3 bases from V and 3 bases from J, leaving 15 bases between. The DNA for the CDR3 is TGTGCCAGCAGTTTGGTGTACGGAGGGGTCAATCAGCCCCAGCATTTT. Residues: CASSLVYGGVNQPQHF.

The V gene is TRBV10-3, the J gene TRBJ2-1; D is perhaps TRBD1 or TRBD2 (5 bases each). V was shortened by 6 bases and J by 6 bases, with 18 bases between the two germline ends. This CDR3 region has 15 residues. CDR1 is ENHRY and CDR2 is SYGVKD in the germline V gene. Here the CDR3 reads CAIRGEAVNGNEQFF. CDR3 nucleotides: TGTGCCATCAGGGGGGAAGCGGTCAATGGCAATGAGCAGTTCTTC.

The chain employs TRBV20-1 and TRBJ2-6; D might be TRBD1 or TRBD2, each matching 5 bases. The CDR3 consists of 17 residues. Germline lookup yields CDR1 DFQATT and CDR2 SNEGSKA (reference sequence). V was trimmed by 3 bases and J by 1 base, leaving 16 bases between them. Here the CDR3 DNA reads TGCAGTGCTAGTCGGATAAGGGACGGGTCTGGGGCCAACGTCCTGACTTTC. It specifies CSASRIRDGSGANVLTF.

This clonotype was seen a handful of times. V and J are TRBV20-1 and TRBJ2-1, with 9 bases identical to TRBD2. The CDR3 length is 14 residues. CDR1 and CDR2 (germline): DFQATT, SNEGSKA (reference sequence). After removal of 6 bases from V and 0 bases from J, the junction contained 3 bases not matched to a gene. CDR3 residues: CSAPSGISYNEQFF. CDR3 DNA: TGCAGTGCCCCTAGCGGGATCTCCTACAATGAGCAGTTCTTC.

This clonotype was seen many times. At one boundary the junction diverges from the germline segment, which might be a read error. The chain joins TRBV5-5 to TRBJ1-2; D unresolved. Germline CDR1 reads SGHKS; CDR2 reads YYEKEE (reference sequence). This CDR3 region has 13 residues. The DNA of the CDR3 is TGTGCCAGCAGTTTGGCCGCAAACTATGGCTACACCTTC. It encodes CASSLAANYGYTF.

J is TRBJ1-2 and V is TRBV4-2; TRBD1 matches 7 bases. V lost 0 bases to trimming and J lost 8 bases; unmatched junction nucleotides: 12. Germline CDR1 LGHNA, CDR2 YNFKEQ. This CDR3 has 16 residues. The CDR3 DNA follows: TGTGCCAGCAGCCAAGATCTTACCAGGGGGAGTGAAGGCTACACCTTC. Protein sequence: CASSQDLTRGSEGYTF.

The chain combines TRBV20-1 with TRBJ1-1; D might be TRBD1 (6 bases). Germline V gene data show CDR1 as DFQATT and CDR2 as SNEGSKA (reference sequence). With 3 bases removed from V and 5 bases from J, the gap between germline ends came to 16 bases. The CDR3 contains 14 residues. The CDR3 protein is CSASSPGAETEAFF. The CDR3 DNA follows: TGCAGTGCTAGTAGCCCGGGGGCAGAGACTGAAGCTTTCTTT.

The chain employs TRBV5-1 and TRBJ2-5; no clear D. The CDR3 contains 13 residues. Trimming removed 3 bases from V and 1 base from J, with 7 bases in between. CDR1 and CDR2 (germline): SGHRS, YFSETQ. CDR3 protein: CASSYIVQETQYF. Here the CDR3 DNA reads TGCGCCAGCAGCTACATAGTCCAAGAGACCCAGTACTTC. Combining the CDR3 with reference TRBV5-1 and TRBJ2-5 gives the whole variable domain KAGVTQTPRYLIKTRGQQVTLSCSPISGHRSVSWYQQTPGQGLQFLFEYFSETQRNKGNFPGRFSGRQFSNSRSEMNVSTLELGDSALYLCASSYIVQETQYFGPGTRLLVL.

This clonotype was counted a few times. This chain links TRBV7-2 with TRBJ2-1; 7 bases agree with TRBD2. Germline CDR1 is SGHTA and CDR2 is FQGNSA. The CDR3 length is 15 residues. Trimming cost V 4 bases and J 6 bases; bases outside gene matches: 9. As DNA, the CDR3 is TGTGCCAGCAGCTCCCGCTGGGGGGGAGTCAATGAGCAGTTCTTC. This gives the protein CASSSRWGGVNEQFF.

This chain links TRBV7-8 with TRBJ2-1; a weak D match, TRBD2 (5 bases). CDR1 and CDR2 (germline): SGHVS, FQNEAQ. CDR3 length: 16 residues. V was shortened by 1 base and J by 10 bases, with 20 bases between the two germline ends. CDR3 in DNA: TGTGCCAGCAGCTTAGGAGGGTCGGAGTTAGCTTTCGAGCAGTTCTTC. It translates to CASSLGGSELAFEQFF.

The chain employs TRBV12-3 or TRBV12-4 and TRBJ1-6; perhaps TRBD1 as D (5 bases). The CDR3 consists of 13 residues. V shed 7 bases and J shed 5 bases, with 9 bases lying between them. CDR3 residues: CASNEQDNSPLHF. CDR3 coding DNA: TGTGCCAGCAATGAACAGGATAATTCACCCCTCCACTTT.

In this sample, this clonotype turned up a few times. The rearrangement joins TRBV7-2 to TRBJ2-3; a weak D match, TRBD2 (6 bases). Trimming removed 5 bases at V and 3 bases at J, with 15 bases between. CDR3 length: 15 residues. Germline CDR1 and CDR2: SGHTA and FQGNSA. The CDR3 protein is CASSPGGPGTDTQYF. Written as DNA, the CDR3 is TGTGCCAGCAGCCCAGGAGGGCCGGGGACAGATACGCAGTATTTT.

J is TRBJ2-7 and V is TRBV6-1; D is unclear. The ends were cut back, 6 bases at V and 2 bases at J, with 17 bases in the middle. This CDR3 region has 15 residues. Germline-derived CDR1 and CDR2 are MNHNS and SASEGT. CDR3 sequence: CASSPSTRQTYEQYF. CDR3 DNA: TGTGCCAGCAGCCCCTCTACACGGCAAACCTACGAGCAGTACTTC.

The chain combines TRBV20-1 with TRBJ1-3; TRBD1 might be the D (5 bases). CDR3 size: 11 residues. Germline V gene sequence: CDR1 DFQATT, CDR2 SNEGSKA (reference sequence). CDR3 region: CRAGAGNTIYF. CDR3 sequence (DNA): TGCAGAGCGGGGGCTGGAAACACCATATATTTT.

The sample holds a few counts of this clonotype. The chain carries TRBV11-2 and TRBJ2-6; D unclear. V dropped 0 bases and J dropped 0 bases, with 18 bases sitting between them. Germline CDR1 reads SGHAT; CDR2 reads FQNNGV. CDR3 length: 20 amino acids. CDR3 region: CASSLEYYETGLSGANVLTF. CDR3 in DNA: TGTGCCAGCAGCTTAGAATACTATGAGACCGGGCTCTCTGGGGCCAACGTCCTGACTTTC. The full variable domain, with the rest looked up from reference TRBV11-2 and TRBJ2-6, is EAGVAQSPRYKIIEKRQSVAFWCNPISGHATLYWYQQILGQGPKLLIQFQNNGVVDDSQLPKDRFSAERLKGVDSTLKIQPAKLEDSAVYLCASSLEYYETGLSGANVLTFGAGSRLTVL.

The chain recombines TRBV25-1 with TRBJ1-1, with D unresolved. The CDR3 length is 15 residues. The V end was cut by 3 bases, the J end by 2 bases, with 13 bases between. CDR1 and CDR2 (germline): MGHDK, SYGVNS. CDR3: CASSDPTRANTEAFF. The DNA for the CDR3 is TGTGCCAGCAGTGACCCGACAAGGGCAAACACTGAAGCTTTCTTT.

The chain is built from TRBV30 and TRBJ2-1; 8 bases align to TRBD2. Trimming at V came to 5 bases and at J to 4 bases, leaving 7 bases not matched to a gene. Germline CDR1 GTSNPN, CDR2 SVGIG (reference sequence). CDR3 size: 14 residues. The CDR3, as DNA: TGTGCCTGGGGACTAAGCGGGGGATACAATGAGCAGTTCTTC. Protein: CAWGLSGGYNEQFF.

The chain joins TRBV29-1 to TRBJ1-1; D remains unclear. This CDR3 spans 11 amino acids. The V end lost 0 bases, the J end lost 4 bases, and 3 bases lay between the germline ends. Per the germline V gene, CDR1 is SQVTM and CDR2 is ANQGSEA. CDR3 loop: CSVEDFTEAFF. The CDR3 DNA is TGCAGCGTTGAAGATTTCACTGAAGCTTTCTTT.

This clonotype has a handful of counts. V usage is TRBV7-8 and J usage is TRBJ2-1; the match to TRBD2 covers 13 bases. CDR3 size: 17 residues. V was pared by 0 bases and J by 8 bases, with 7 bases of the junction left unmatched. Germline CDR1 reads SGHVS; CDR2 reads FQNEAQ. In nucleotides, the CDR3 is TGTGCCAGCAGCTTAGCGATACTAGCGGGAGGGTGGGATGAGCAGTTCTTC. It translates to CASSLAILAGGWDEQFF. Full variable domain (remainder filled in from reference TRBV7-8 and TRBJ2-1): GAGVSQSPRYKVAKRGQDVALRCDPISGHVSLFWYQQALGQGPEFLTYFQNEAQLDKSGLPSDRFFAERPEGSVSTLKIQRTQQEDSAVYLCASSLAILAGGWDEQFFGPGTRLTVL.

This clonotype was observed a single time. The V gene is TRBV27, the J gene TRBJ2-7; the D gene is possibly TRBD2 (6 bases). The germline gives CDR1 MNHEY, CDR2 SMNVEV (reference sequence). The CDR3 has 16 residues. The ends were cut back, 1 base at V and 3 bases at J, with 16 bases in the middle. CDR3 in DNA: TGTGCCAGCAGTTTATGGGCCGCTAGCGCAAGCTACGAGCAGTACTTC. Amino acids: CASSLWAASASYEQYF.

The chain is built from TRBV20-1 and TRBJ1-5; 8 bases agree with TRBD1. The CDR3 is made up of 15 amino acids. After removal of 2 bases from V and 3 bases from J, the junction contained 6 bases not matched to a gene. From germline, CDR1 is DFQATT and CDR2 SNEGSKA (reference sequence). The CDR3 region is CSARQTGALNQPQHF. The CDR3 DNA reads TGCAGTGCTAGACAGACAGGGGCTCTCAATCAGCCCCAGCATTTT.

The chain employs TRBV7-2 and TRBJ2-7, with D perhaps TRBD1 or TRBD2 (5 bases each). This CDR3 is built from 14 residues. Germline V gene data show CDR1 as SGHTA and CDR2 as FQGNSA. Trimming left V 6 bases short and J 0 bases short, with 12 bases between. The CDR3 region is CASSKGTYSYEQYF. The CDR3 DNA follows: TGTGCCAGCAGTAAGGGGACCTACTCCTACGAGCAGTACTTC.

This clonotype was counted at least ten times. This rearrangement joins TRBV6-1 to TRBJ2-7; 8 nucleotides line up with TRBD2. The germline CDR1 and CDR2 sequences are MNHNS and SASEGT. V dropped 2 bases and J dropped 2; count of bases not matched to a gene: 5. This CDR3 region has 15 residues. The CDR3 region has the DNA TGTGCCAGCAGTGAAATAGCGGGGTCTACCTACGAGCAGTACGTC. This sequence encodes CASSEIAGSTYEQYV.

The rearrangement uses TRBV12-3 or TRBV12-4 and TRBJ2-3; unclear D gene. V gave up 4 bases and J gave up 2 bases, with 10 bases separating them. CDR3 length: 14 residues. The CDR3 spells CASSYWADTDTQYF. The CDR3 nucleotides are TGTGCCAGCAGTTACTGGGCGGACACAGATACGCAGTATTTT.

This clonotype showed up just a few times. The chain uses TRBV5-1 and TRBJ2-3; TRBD1 aligns across 9 bases. The CDR3 runs to 16 residues. The ends lost 0 bases at V and 3 bases at J; junction bases unmatched: 5. Germline V CDR1 and CDR2: SGHRS, YFSETQ. Written as DNA, the CDR3 is TGCGCCAGCAGCTTGGTCACAGGGGGCGTTACAGATACGCAGTATTTT. Amino acid sequence: CASSLVTGGVTDTQYF.

This clonotype has only a few counts. The V call is TRBV5-6, the J call TRBJ1-5, with TRBD1 as a possible D gene (5 bases). The CDR3 runs to 15 residues. The V end was cut by 4 bases, the J end by 4 bases, with 15 bases between. Germline CDR1 SGHDT, CDR2 YYEEEE. CDR3 sequence reads: CASSTSGTANQPQHF. The CDR3 region has the DNA TGTGCCAGCAGCACCTCGGGGACGGCGAATCAGCCCCAGCATTTT.